These 23 T cell receptor beta chains were sequenced from one sample in a study of regulatory T cells in long-lasting Graves disease. Through Arm-PCR of CDR3 regions and iRepertoire HTBI primers, TCR beta libraries were built. TCRdb used MiXCR to reprocess the multiplex PCR reads, holding one entry per CDR3 protein. The data hold hundreds of thousands of distinct CDR3 sequences, with about 16% observed a single time. The time point is: newly diagnosed GD, antithyroid drugs for less than 3 months. TCR sequences were obtained from RNA taken from PBMCs. The sample was also reused in another study, on T cells in Graves' hyperthyroidism and ophthalmopathy.

Here the sequenced sample was peripheral blood mononuclear cells (PBMCs), taken at new diagnosis, from a patient treated with antithyroid drugs. All receptors derive from a woman between 25 and 40 years old with Graves disease.

This clonotype appeared a few times. The rearrangement links TRBV2 to TRBJ2-5; 8 bases fit TRBD2. The germline CDR1 and CDR2 sequences are SNHLY and FYNNEI. CDR3 length: 16 residues. The J segment lost 4 bases and the V segment lost 6 bases, leaving 13 bases of the junction unmatched. CDR3 DNA sequence: TGTGCCAGCAGCCCTTATCTCCCGGGACTAGGAGAGACCCAGTACTTC. Encoded protein: CASSPYLPGLGETQYF.

This clonotype was recorded at least ten times. V usage is TRBV19 and J usage is TRBJ2-5; D tentatively fits TRBD1 or TRBD2 (5 bases each). Germline lookup yields CDR1 LNHDA and CDR2 SQIVND (reference sequence). Trimming took 5 bases from V and 4 from J, leaving 14 bases between them. This CDR3 has 14 residues. The CDR3: CASSGPGTGETQYF. CDR3 nucleotide sequence: TGTGCCAGTAGTGGGCCGGGAACAGGAGAGACCCAGTACTTC.

This clonotype was recorded at least ten times. The rearrangement uses TRBV6-1 and TRBJ2-7; TRBD1 matches at 7 bases. The CDR3 runs to 15 residues. Trimming cost V 6 bases and J 3 bases; bases outside gene matches: 11. CDR1 and CDR2 (germline): MNHNS, SASEGT. In nucleotides, the CDR3 is TGTGCCAGCAGAGTCGGGACAGTCCAGTACTACGAGCAGTACTTC. It codes for CASRVGTVQYYEQYF.

DNA of the CDR3: TGTGCCAGCAGTATACCCCTCAGGGGGGGAAACACCATATATTTT. Amino acid sequence: CASSIPLRGGNTIYF. J is TRBJ1-3 and V is TRBV28; the match to TRBD1 covers 7 bases. The V segment lost 5 bases and the J segment 4 bases; nucleotides outside the gene matches: 8. Germline CDR1 reads MDHEN; CDR2 reads SYDVKM. The CDR3 is 15 amino acids.

Remarks on this clonotype: A much larger clone differs from this one at a single base, so this may be a read error. The gene calls are TRBV28 and TRBJ2-1; 8 positions match TRBD2. This CDR3 has 15 residues. Germline CDR1 and CDR2: MDHEN and SYDVKM. V shed 8 bases, J shed 7 bases, and the junction held 13 bases outside the gene matches. The chain's CDR3 is CASRRQREWSNEQFF. For the CDR3, the DNA is TGTGCCAGCCGCCGGCAGCGGGAGTGGAGTAATGAGCAGTTCTTC.

The sample holds many counts of this clonotype. The chain joins TRBV11-2 to TRBJ2-7, with D unclear. This CDR3 has 14 residues. The germline V gene has CDR1 SGHAT and CDR2 FQNNGV. Trimming pared 0 bases from V and 7 bases from J, leaving 13 bases between. CDR3 sequence reads: CASSLDPRWWEQYF. CDR3 DNA sequence: TGTGCCAGCAGCTTAGATCCGAGGTGGTGGGAGCAGTACTTC.

This clonotype was observed many times. The chain couples TRBV11-2 to TRBJ2-7; D possibly corresponds to TRBD1 (5 bases). The CDR3 has 14 amino acids. The V and J ends lost 7 bases and 1 base respectively, with 14 bases between them. From germline, CDR1 is SGHAT and CDR2 FQNNGV. The CDR3 bases are TGTGCCAGCACCAAGGGGCGGCAGTCCTACGAGCAGTACTTC. Amino acids: CASTKGRQSYEQYF.

The chain has TRBV4-1 and TRBJ2-4, with D maybe TRBD2 (6 bases). In germline, CDR1 is MGHRA, CDR2 YSYEKL. CDR3 size: 13 residues. Trimming cost V 8 bases and J 5 bases, with 13 bases left between them. CDR3 sequence: CASLSSAENIQYF. DNA for the CDR3: TGCGCCAGCTTATCTAGCGCCGAAAACATTCAGTACTTC.

This clonotype was picked up many times. The V gene is TRBV3-1, the J gene TRBJ2-3; D is undetermined. CDR1 is LGHDT and CDR2 is YNNKEL in the germline V gene (reference sequence). This CDR3 has 13 amino acids. V lost 0 bases, J lost 4 bases, and 5 bases lay in between. In DNA form, the CDR3 reads TGTGCCAGCAGCCAAGATTTGGCAGATACGCAGTATTTT. It yields the protein CASSQDLADTQYF.

This clonotype was found a few times. The chain uses TRBV7-9 and TRBJ2-7, with a possible D match to TRBD1 (5 bases). The CDR3 runs 14 residues. Deletions cut 3 bases from V and 2 bases from J, with 11 bases between. The germline V gene has CDR1 SEHNR and CDR2 FQNEAQ (reference sequence). The CDR3 bases are TGTGCCAGCAGCTTGCGGACACTGACCTACGAGCAGTACTTC. Amino acids: CASSLRTLTYEQYF.

The chain joins TRBV19 to TRBJ1-5; D is unclear. The V end lost 3 bases, the J end lost 5 bases, and 11 bases lay between the germline ends. The CDR3 is made up of 14 amino acids. Germline-derived CDR1 and CDR2 are LNHDA and SQIVND (reference sequence). The DNA of the CDR3 is TGTGCCAGTAGTATCAAAGGGTTTGATCAGCCCCAGCATTTT. Translating it yields CASSIKGFDQPQHF.

This clonotype was seen a few times. This sequence joins TRBV7-2 and TRBJ2-7, with TRBD2 matching 10 bases. From germline, CDR1 is SGHTA and CDR2 FQGNSA. J lost 2 bases, V lost 0 bases, and 4 bases had no gene match. There are 16 residues in the CDR3. Here the CDR3 reads CASSLALGTSAYEQYF. DNA for the CDR3: TGTGCCAGCAGCTTAGCACTGGGGACTAGCGCCTACGAGCAGTACTTC.

This clonotype was recorded at least ten times. The genes are TRBV9 and TRBJ1-4, with 10 bases matching TRBD1. Germline lookup yields CDR1 SGDLS and CDR2 YYNGEE. J gave up 8 bases and V 1 base, and 5 bases lay outside the gene matches. The CDR3 covers 15 residues. The CDR3 loop reads CASSVSGQGREKLFF. The DNA of the CDR3 is TGTGCCAGCAGCGTATCGGGACAGGGGCGAGAAAAACTGTTTTTT.

In this sample, this clonotype turned up a few times. The V gene is TRBV20-1, the J gene TRBJ2-3; D is possibly TRBD2 (5 bases). The CDR3 is 16 amino acids. Germline lookup yields CDR1 DFQATT and CDR2 SNEGSKA (reference sequence). V was clipped by 4 bases and J by 4 bases, with 21 bases between them. CDR3 in amino acids: CSATHQDTSIADTQYF. CDR3 sequence (DNA): TGCAGTGCTACCCACCAGGATACTAGTATTGCAGATACGCAGTATTTT.

This clonotype was found many times. The rearrangement uses TRBV28 and TRBJ1-5; D ambiguous. Germline CDR1 is MDHEN and CDR2 is SYDVKM. This CDR3 is 15 amino acids long. The V gene lost 6 bases and the J gene lost 4 bases, with 16 bases spanning the gap. Here the CDR3 DNA reads TGTGCCAGCAGCCTGGCAGCCCCTAAGAATCAGCCCCAGCATTTT. Translated, it gives CASSLAAPKNQPQHF. Full variable domain (missing parts from reference TRBV28 and TRBJ1-5): DVKVTQSSRYLVKRTGEKVFLECVQDMDHENMFWYRQDPGLGLRLIYFSYDVKMKEKGDIPEGYSVSREKKERFSLILESASTNQTSMYLCASSLAAPKNQPQHFGDGTRLSIL.

This clonotype was seen at least ten times. This CDR3 is CASSPRTSGRSGANVLTF. The CDR3 bases are TGTGCCAGCAGTCCTCGGACTAGCGGGAGGTCTGGGGCCAACGTCCTGACTTTC. The rearrangement links TRBV28 to TRBJ2-6, with 14 bases that match TRBD2. CDR3 length: 18 amino acids. V was pared by 5 bases and J by 1 base, with 4 bases of the junction left unmatched. Germline CDR1 MDHEN, CDR2 SYDVKM.

The V gene is TRBV9, the J gene TRBJ1-2, with 7 bases matching TRBD1. From germline, CDR1 is SGDLS and CDR2 YYNGEE. This CDR3 is 17 amino acids long. Losses at the gene ends were 3 bases for V and 7 bases for J; bases not matched to a gene: 18. CDR3 residues: CASSADPTGLNKGGYTF. The CDR3 DNA sequence: TGTGCCAGCAGCGCAGACCCGACAGGGCTGAATAAGGGTGGCTACACCTTC.

This clonotype has ten or more counts. The chain couples TRBV28 to TRBJ1-2; possible D gene TRBD1, 6 bases. Germline-derived CDR1 and CDR2 are MDHEN and SYDVKM. This CDR3 has 13 amino acids. V shed 6 bases and J shed 5 bases, with 13 bases lying between them. The CDR3 nucleotides read TGTGCCAGCAGGACAGGCCCCCTTTATGGCTACACCTTC. This sequence encodes CASRTGPLYGYTF.

This clonotype was counted many times. The V gene is TRBV28, the J gene TRBJ2-7; 9 bases agree with TRBD2. After removal of 5 bases from V and 6 bases from J, the junction contained 8 bases not matched to a gene. The CDR3 consists of 14 residues. Looked up from germline, CDR1 is MDHEN and CDR2 is SYDVKM. The CDR3 region has the DNA TGTGCCAGCAGTCCCCAACTAGCGGGCAGCGAGCAGTACTTC. Translated: CASSPQLAGSEQYF. Looking up the rest from reference TRBV28 and TRBJ2-7 gives the full variable domain: DVKVTQSSRYLVKRTGEKVFLECVQDMDHENMFWYRQDPGLGLRLIYFSYDVKMKEKGDIPEGYSVSREKKERFSLILESASTNQTSMYLCASSPQLAGSEQYFGPGTRLTVT.

The chain has TRBV20-1 and TRBJ2-7; 8 positions match TRBD2. Germline CDR1 reads DFQATT; CDR2 reads SNEGSKA (reference sequence). With 6 bases clipped from V and 7 bases from J, the junction kept 11 bases outside the gene matches. This CDR3 spans 13 amino acids. The CDR3 here is CSAPGGRGIEQYF. CDR3 sequence (DNA): TGCAGTGCACCGGGGGGGAGGGGAATTGAGCAGTACTTC.

This clonotype was found many times. The chain couples TRBV28 to TRBJ1-3; weak D call: TRBD1 (5 bases). V gave up 2 bases and J gave up 2 bases, with 10 bases separating them. This CDR3 comprises 15 residues. Germline loops: CDR1 MDHEN, CDR2 SYDVKM. The CDR3 nucleotides read TGTGCCAGCAGTTTAGGGCGGGGGGCTGGAAACACCATATATTTT. Protein: CASSLGRGAGNTIYF.

This sequence joins TRBV18 and TRBJ2-5, with D perhaps matching TRBD1 (5 bases). The CDR3 contains 15 residues. V dropped 3 bases and J dropped 0 bases, with 11 bases sitting between them. Germline V gives CDR1 KGHSH, CDR2 LQKENI. CDR3 region: CASSPLQAYQETQYF. The CDR3 coding sequence is TGTGCCAGCTCACCTTTACAGGCGTACCAAGAGACCCAGTACTTC.

This clonotype has more than one count but fewer than ten. The chain employs TRBV28 and TRBJ1-5; 8 nucleotides match TRBD1. After removal of 4 bases from V and 5 bases from J, the junction contained 7 bases not matched to a gene. Germline loops: CDR1 MDHEN, CDR2 SYDVKM. The CDR3 loop spans 15 amino acids. The CDR3 nucleotides read TGTGCCAGCAGTTGGGACAGGCGCCCTCATCAGCCCCAGCATTTT. Protein product: CASSWDRRPHQPQHF.